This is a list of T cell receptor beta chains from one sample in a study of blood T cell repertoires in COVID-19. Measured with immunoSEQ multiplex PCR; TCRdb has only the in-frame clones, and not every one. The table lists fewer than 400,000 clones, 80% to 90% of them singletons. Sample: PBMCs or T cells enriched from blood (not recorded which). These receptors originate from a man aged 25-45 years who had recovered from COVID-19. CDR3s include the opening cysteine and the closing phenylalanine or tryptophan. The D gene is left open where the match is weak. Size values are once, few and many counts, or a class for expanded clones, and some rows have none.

TGTGCCAGCAGCCAAAGCCCGGTTCCTGGAAACACCATATATTTT | CASSQSPVPGNTIYF | . | TRBV7-6 | . | TRBJ1-3
TGTGCCAGCGGACAGGGCGCGAACACCGGGGAGCTGTTTTTT | CASGQGANTGELFF | TRBD1 | TRBV27 | . | TRBJ2-2
TGTGCCAGCAGCCTAGGACAGGGGGGCACAGATACGCAGTATTTT | CASSLGQGGTDTQYF | TRBD1 | TRBV11-2 | once | TRBJ2-3
TGCGCCAGCAGCGGGGGACAGGGAACTGGAAACACCATATATTTT | CASSGGQGTGNTIYF | TRBD1 | TRBV5-1 | . | TRBJ1-3
TGTGCCAGTAGTATTAAGGACAGGGGAACCTACGAGCAGTACTTC | CASSIKDRGTYEQYF | TRBD1 | TRBV19 | . | TRBJ2-7
TGTGCTAGTGGTATCCCCGACCGAACAGGCTCCTACGAGCAGTACTTC | CASGIPDRTGSYEQYF | . | TRBV12-5 | . | TRBJ2-7
TGTGCCATCAGTGAGATGGACAGGGACTATAATTCACCCCTCCACTTT | CAISEMDRDYNSPLHF | TRBD1 | TRBV10-3 | . | TRBJ1-6
TGTGCCAGCAGTTATTCGGGACAGGGGAATTACGAGCAGTACTTC | CASSYSGQGNYEQYF | TRBD1 | TRBV6-5 | . | TRBJ2-7
TGTGCCAGCATCAAAAGGTGGGGGCGTACTGAAGCTTTCTTT | CASIKRWGRTEAFF | . | TRBV2 | . | TRBJ1-1
TGTGCCAGCAGGCGACAAGGAACGAACACTGAAGCTTTCTTT | CASRRQGTNTEAFF | . | TRBV6-5 | . | TRBJ1-1
TGCGCCAGCAGTGATGGGCTTAGGTCGGGGGAGCAGTACTTC | CASSDGLRSGEQYF | . | TRBV10-1 | . | TRBJ2-7
TGCGCCAGCAGCTTGACTAGCGGGGGGCCCACCGGGGAGCTGTTTTTT | CASSLTSGGPTGELFF | TRBD2 | TRBV5-1 | few | TRBJ2-2
TGTGCCAGCAGTTACGCGCAGGCGCAGTCCTACGAGCAGTACTTC | CASSYAQAQSYEQYF | . | TRBV6-5 | . | TRBJ2-7
TGTGCCAGTAGTATGTCCCAGGGGCATAATTCACCCCTCCACTTT | CASSMSQGHNSPLHF | . | TRBV19 | . | TRBJ1-6
TGTGCCAGCAGCCCAACTCCCTTAGACAGGGGGCGGACAGATACGCAGTATTTT | CASSPTPLDRGRTDTQYF | TRBD1 | TRBV7-7 | . | TRBJ2-3
TGTGCCAGCAGCTTATCGACAGGGACTTCACCCCTCCACTTT | CASSLSTGTSPLHF | TRBD1 | TRBV7-9 | . | TRBJ1-6
TGCGCCAGCAGCTTGTCGTCGCGGGGGGATAATGAGCAGTTCTTC | CASSLSSRGDNEQFF | TRBD2 | TRBV5-1 | . | TRBJ2-1
TGTGCCAGGAGCAGGGGGCAAAGGTATAATTCACCCCTCCACTTT | CARSRGQRYNSPLHF | TRBD1 | TRBV9 | . | TRBJ1-6
TGTGCCACCAGCAGAGGCAGACAGCGTAACACTGAAGCTTTCTTT | CATSRGRQRNTEAFF | . | TRBV15 | few | TRBJ1-1
TGTGCCAGCAGAACCAAGCGGGGGGGCCTGAATGAGCAGTTCTTC | CASRTKRGGLNEQFF | TRBD2 | TRBV28 | . | TRBJ2-1
TGTGCCAGCAGCGCCCGCGGGGGGAAATCCTACGAGCAGTACTTC | CASSARGGKSYEQYF | TRBD2 | TRBV9 | . | TRBJ2-7
TGTGCCAGCAGTTTGGCTGAGACCCAGTACTTC | CASSLAETQYF | . | TRBV12-3/TRBV12-4 | . | TRBJ2-5
TGTGCCAGCAGCTGGGGAGGGCTCAACACTGAAGCTTTCTTT | CASSWGGLNTEAFF | . | TRBV3-1/TRBV3-2 | . | TRBJ1-1
TGTGCCAGCAGTAACCAGGGGTACACTGAAGCTTTCTTT | CASSNQGYTEAFF | . | TRBV25-1 | . | TRBJ1-1
TGTGCCAGCAGTCGTGGCCCACAGGAAAACTATGGCTACACCTTC | CASSRGPQENYGYTF | . | TRBV28 | . | TRBJ1-2
TGTGCCAGCAGTCCCAGGGGCCTGGCAGGGTCACCCCTCCACTTT | CASSPRGLAGSPLHF | . | TRBV28 | . | TRBJ1-6
TGTGCCAGCAGCAATCGGGGGGCCTACGAGCAGTACTTC | CASSNRGAYEQYF | TRBD2 | TRBV3-1/TRBV3-2 | . | TRBJ2-7
TGTGCCAGTAGTATTGTGGCCGATAGCAATCAGCCCCAGCATTTT | CASSIVADSNQPQHF | . | TRBV19 | . | TRBJ1-5
TGCGCCAGCAGCATGACAGGGTCTGGAAACACCATATATTTT | CASSMTGSGNTIYF | TRBD1 | TRBV5-1 | . | TRBJ1-3
TGCGCCAGCAGCCAGGTCGGGACAGGAAATTACGAGCAGTACTTC | CASSQVGTGNYEQYF | TRBD1 | TRBV4-1 | . | TRBJ2-7
TGTGCCAGCAGATTTAGGAGGGAGAGGGACGAGCAGTACTTC | CASRFRRERDEQYF | . | TRBV28 | . | TRBJ2-7
TGTGCCAGCAGCCACACCTCAGCAGGGGTTCAAGAGACCCAGTACTTC | CASSHTSAGVQETQYF | . | TRBV3-1/TRBV3-2 | . | TRBJ2-5